Described below is a single T cell receptor (beta chain) sequence and its context. What it binds is not known. The data are from a study of shared clonotypes between healthy human individuals. Study at large: Each donor's CD8 memory used one plate, CD8 naive two, each CD4 subset three.

The data were produced by immunoSEQ multiplex PCR, yet TCRdb's version contains in-frame clones alone and is incomplete. The sample lists approximately 2,300,000 clones; roughly 90% were seen once. The ends were cut back, 3 bases at V and 2 bases at J, with 13 bases in the middle. CDR1 is MNHEY and CDR2 is SMNVEV in the germline V gene (reference sequence). The CDR3 is 15 amino acids. Study-level points and caveats: Between a handful of donors, naive CD4 clonotypes were shared at a level of around 4.9%. Relative to clonotypes present in all four donors, those not shared had lower generation probabilities.

The donor population consisted of healthy HIV-negative adults with no recent acute infections or vaccinations. Specimen: naive CD4+ T cells from PBMCs. Subset noted: CD45RA+ positively selected. The receptor was isolated from a young man in good health. Some clones in this sample may be carry-over from other donors' samples. The chain links TRBV27 to TRBJ2-5; TRBD2 is a possible D gene (5 bases). The CDR3 protein is CASSFRGWVQETQYF. The CDR3 bases are TGTGCCAGCAGTTTTCGGGGATGGGTGCAAGAGACCCAGTACTTC.